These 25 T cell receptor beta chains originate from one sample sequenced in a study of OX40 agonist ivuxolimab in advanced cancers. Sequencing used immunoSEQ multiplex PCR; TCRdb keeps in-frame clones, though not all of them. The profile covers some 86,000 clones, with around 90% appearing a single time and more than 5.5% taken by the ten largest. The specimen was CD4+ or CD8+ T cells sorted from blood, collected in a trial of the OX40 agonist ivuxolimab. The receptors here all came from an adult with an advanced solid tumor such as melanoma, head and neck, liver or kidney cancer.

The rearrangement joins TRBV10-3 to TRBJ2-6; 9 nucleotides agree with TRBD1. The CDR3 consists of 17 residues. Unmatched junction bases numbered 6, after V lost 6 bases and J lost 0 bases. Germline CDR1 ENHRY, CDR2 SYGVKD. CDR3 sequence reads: CAIRSGTGSSGANVLTF. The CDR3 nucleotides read TGTGCCATCAGATCCGGGACAGGGAGCTCTGGGGCCAACGTCCTGACTTTC.

The chain's CDR3 is CASSAGWFGSYEQYF. As DNA, the CDR3 is TGCGCCAGCAGTGCTGGGTGGTTTGGCTCCTACGAGCAGTACTTC. The V gene is TRBV5-1, the J gene TRBJ2-7; D not resolved. CDR1 SGHRS and CDR2 YFSETQ come from the germline V gene. Trimming pared 5 bases from V and 0 bases from J, leaving 15 bases between. The CDR3 contains 15 residues.

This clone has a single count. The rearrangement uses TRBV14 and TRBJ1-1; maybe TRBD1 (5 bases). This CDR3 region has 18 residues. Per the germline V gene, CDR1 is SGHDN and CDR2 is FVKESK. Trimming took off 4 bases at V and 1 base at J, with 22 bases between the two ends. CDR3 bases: TGTGCCAGCAGCCCATCCTGGGGGACCTCTCCCTGGAACACTGAAGCTTTCTTT. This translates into CASSPSWGTSPWNTEAFF.

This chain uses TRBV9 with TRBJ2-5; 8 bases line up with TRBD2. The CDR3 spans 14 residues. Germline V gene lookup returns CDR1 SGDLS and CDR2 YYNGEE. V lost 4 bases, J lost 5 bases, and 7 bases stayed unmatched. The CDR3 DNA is TGTGCCAGCAGCCCCCGGGAGGGGACGGAGACCCAGTACTTC. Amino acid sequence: CASSPREGTETQYF.

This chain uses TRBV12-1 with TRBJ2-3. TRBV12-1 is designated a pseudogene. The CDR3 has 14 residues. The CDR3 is CASSHESSTDTQYF. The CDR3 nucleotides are TGTGCCAGCAGCCACGAATCAAGCACAGATACGCAGTATTTT.

The CDR3 region is CASSRTGGSYEQYF. The CDR3 DNA is TGCGCCAGCAGCCGGACAGGGGGTTCCTACGAGCAGTACTTC. V usage is TRBV5-1 and J usage is TRBJ2-7; 10 nucleotides match TRBD1. V shed 4 bases, J shed 1 base, and the junction held 2 bases outside the gene matches. Per the germline V gene, CDR1 is SGHRS and CDR2 is YFSETQ. This CDR3 region has 14 residues. The full variable domain, completed using reference TRBV5-1 and TRBJ2-7, is KAGVTQTPRYLIKTRGQQVTLSCSPISGHRSVSWYQQTPGQGLQFLFEYFSETQRNKGNFPGRFSGRQFSNSRSEMNVSTLELGDSALYLCASSRTGGSYEQYFGPGTRLTVT.

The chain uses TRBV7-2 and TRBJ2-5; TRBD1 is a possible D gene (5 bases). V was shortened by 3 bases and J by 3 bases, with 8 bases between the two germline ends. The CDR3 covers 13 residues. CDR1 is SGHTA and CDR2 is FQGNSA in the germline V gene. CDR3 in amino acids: CASSFDRKETQYF. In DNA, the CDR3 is TGTGCCAGCAGCTTTGACAGAAAAGAGACCCAGTACTTC.

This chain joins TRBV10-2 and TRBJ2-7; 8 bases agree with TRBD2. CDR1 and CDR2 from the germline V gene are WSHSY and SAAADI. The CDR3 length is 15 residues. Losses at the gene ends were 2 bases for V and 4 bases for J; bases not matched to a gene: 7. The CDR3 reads CASSEGTGGQYEQYF. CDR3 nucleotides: TGCGCCAGCAGTGAGGGAACGGGAGGGCAATACGAGCAGTACTTC.

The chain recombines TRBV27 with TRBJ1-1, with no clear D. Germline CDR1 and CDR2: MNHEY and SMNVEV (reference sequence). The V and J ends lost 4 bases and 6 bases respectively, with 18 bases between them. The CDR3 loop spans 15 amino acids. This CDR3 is CASSSRRNIGPEAFF. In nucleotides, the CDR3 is TGTGCCAGCAGTTCCCGGAGGAACATTGGGCCTGAAGCTTTCTTT.

Here the CDR3 reads CASSQEMGYGYTF. CDR3 DNA sequence: TGCGCCAGCAGCCAAGAGATGGGATATGGCTACACCTTC. The chain employs TRBV4-1 and TRBJ1-2, with unresolved D. Trimming removed 0 bases from V and 5 bases from J, with 7 bases in between. Germline CDR1 is MGHRA and CDR2 is YSYEKL. This CDR3 has 13 amino acids.

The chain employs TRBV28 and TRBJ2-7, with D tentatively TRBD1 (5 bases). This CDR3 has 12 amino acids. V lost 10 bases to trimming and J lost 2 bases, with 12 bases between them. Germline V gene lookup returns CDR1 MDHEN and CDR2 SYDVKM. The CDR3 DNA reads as TGTGCCATCCGAAGGGGCCCCTACGAGCAGTACTTC. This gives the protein CAIRRGPYEQYF.

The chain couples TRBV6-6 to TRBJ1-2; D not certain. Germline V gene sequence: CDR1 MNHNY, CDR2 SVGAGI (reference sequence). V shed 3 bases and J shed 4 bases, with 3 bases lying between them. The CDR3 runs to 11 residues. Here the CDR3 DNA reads TGTGCCAGCAGTTATATCTATGGCTACACCTTC. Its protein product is CASSYIYGYTF.

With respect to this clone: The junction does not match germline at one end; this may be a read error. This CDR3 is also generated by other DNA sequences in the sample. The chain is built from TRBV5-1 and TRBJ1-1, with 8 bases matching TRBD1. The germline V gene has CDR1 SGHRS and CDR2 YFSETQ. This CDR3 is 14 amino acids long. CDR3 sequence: CASSSGTGGTEAFF. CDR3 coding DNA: TGTGCCAGCAGCTCAGGAACAGGGGGCACTGAAGCTTTCTTT.

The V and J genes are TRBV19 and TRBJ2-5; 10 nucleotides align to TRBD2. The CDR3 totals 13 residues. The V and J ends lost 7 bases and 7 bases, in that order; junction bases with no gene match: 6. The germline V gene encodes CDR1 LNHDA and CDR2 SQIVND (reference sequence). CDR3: CASKSGRAGTQYF. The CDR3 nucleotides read TGTGCCAGTAAGAGCGGGAGGGCGGGGACCCAGTACTTC.

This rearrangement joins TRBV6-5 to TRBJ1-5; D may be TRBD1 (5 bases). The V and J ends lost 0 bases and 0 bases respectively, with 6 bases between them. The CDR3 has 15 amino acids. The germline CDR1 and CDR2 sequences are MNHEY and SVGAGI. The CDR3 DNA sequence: TGTGCCAGCAGTTACTCCGGGACTAGCAATCAGCCCCAGCATTTT. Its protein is CASSYSGTSNQPQHF.

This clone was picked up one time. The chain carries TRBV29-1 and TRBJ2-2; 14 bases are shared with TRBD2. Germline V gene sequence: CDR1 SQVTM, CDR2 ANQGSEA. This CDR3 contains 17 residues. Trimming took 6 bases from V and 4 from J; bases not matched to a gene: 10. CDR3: CSVRLAGGFSATGELFF. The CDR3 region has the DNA TGCAGCGTAAGACTAGCGGGAGGGTTTAGCGCCACCGGGGAGCTGTTTTTT.

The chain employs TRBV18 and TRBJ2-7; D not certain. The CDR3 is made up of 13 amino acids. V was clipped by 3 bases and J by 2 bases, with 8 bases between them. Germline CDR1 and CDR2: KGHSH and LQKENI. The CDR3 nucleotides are TGTGCCAGCTCACCTCCGGTCCCCTACGAGCAGTACTTC. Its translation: CASSPPVPYEQYF.

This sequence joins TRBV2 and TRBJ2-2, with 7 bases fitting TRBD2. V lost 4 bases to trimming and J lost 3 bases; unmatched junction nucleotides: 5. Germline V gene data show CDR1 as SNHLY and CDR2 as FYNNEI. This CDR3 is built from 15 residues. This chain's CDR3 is CASSVTSQHTGELFF. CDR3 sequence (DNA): TGTGCCAGCAGTGTGACTAGCCAACACACCGGGGAGCTGTTTTTT. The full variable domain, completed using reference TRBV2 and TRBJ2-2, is EPEVTQTPSHQVTQMGQEVILRCVPISNHLYFYWYRQILGQKVEFLVSFYNNEISEKSEIFDDQFSVERPDGSNFTLKIRSTKLEDSAMYFCASSVTSQHTGELFFGEGSRLTVL.

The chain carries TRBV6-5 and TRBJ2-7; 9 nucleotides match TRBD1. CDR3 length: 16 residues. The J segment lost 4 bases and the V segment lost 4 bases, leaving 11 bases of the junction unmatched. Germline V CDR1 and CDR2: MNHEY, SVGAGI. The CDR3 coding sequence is TGTGCCAGCAGTTCAGTTCGGGGACAGGGAGGATACGAGCAGTACTTC. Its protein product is CASSSVRGQGGYEQYF.

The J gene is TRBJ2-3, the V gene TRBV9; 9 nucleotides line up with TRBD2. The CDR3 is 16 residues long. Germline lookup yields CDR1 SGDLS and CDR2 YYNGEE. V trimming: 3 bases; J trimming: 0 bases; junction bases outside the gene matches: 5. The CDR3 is CASSAGLAASTDTQYF. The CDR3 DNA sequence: TGTGCCAGCAGCGCGGGACTAGCAGCTAGCACAGATACGCAGTATTTT.

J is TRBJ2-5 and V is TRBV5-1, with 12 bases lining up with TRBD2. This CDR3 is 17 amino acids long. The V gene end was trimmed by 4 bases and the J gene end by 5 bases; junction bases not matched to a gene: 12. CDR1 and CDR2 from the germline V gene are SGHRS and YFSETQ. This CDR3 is CASSPRTSGILGETQYF. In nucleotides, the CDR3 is TGCGCCAGCAGCCCGCGGACTAGCGGGATTTTGGGCGAGACCCAGTACTTC.

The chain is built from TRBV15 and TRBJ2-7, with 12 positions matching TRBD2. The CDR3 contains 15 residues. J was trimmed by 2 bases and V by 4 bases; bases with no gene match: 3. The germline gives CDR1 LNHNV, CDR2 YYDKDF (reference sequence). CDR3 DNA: TGTGCCACCAGCATCCGACTAGCGGGAGCCTACGAGCAGTACTTC. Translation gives CATSIRLAGAYEQYF.

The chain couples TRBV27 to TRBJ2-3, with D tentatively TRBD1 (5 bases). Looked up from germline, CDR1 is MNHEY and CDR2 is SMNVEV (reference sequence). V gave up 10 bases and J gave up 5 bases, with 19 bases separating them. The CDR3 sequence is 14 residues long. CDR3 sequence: CANPVPGPLDTQYF. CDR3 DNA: TGTGCCAACCCCGTGCCAGGGCCCTTAGATACGCAGTATTTT.

The CDR3 spells CASSVGRRGYEQYF. The CDR3 coding sequence is TGTGCCAGCAGTGTGGGCAGGAGAGGCTACGAGCAGTACTTC. The chain recombines TRBV6-1 with TRBJ2-7; no clear D gene. CDR1 is MNHNS and CDR2 is SASEGT in the germline V gene. Trimming removed 4 bases from V and 3 bases from J, with 13 bases in between. This CDR3 is 14 amino acids long.

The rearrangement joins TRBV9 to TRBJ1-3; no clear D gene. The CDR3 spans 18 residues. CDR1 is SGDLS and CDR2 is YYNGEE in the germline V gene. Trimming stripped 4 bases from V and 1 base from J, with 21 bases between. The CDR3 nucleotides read TGTGCCAGCAGCCGTAGAGGCGTCGTAGACTTATCTGGAAACACCATATATTTT. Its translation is CASSRRGVVDLSGNTIYF.